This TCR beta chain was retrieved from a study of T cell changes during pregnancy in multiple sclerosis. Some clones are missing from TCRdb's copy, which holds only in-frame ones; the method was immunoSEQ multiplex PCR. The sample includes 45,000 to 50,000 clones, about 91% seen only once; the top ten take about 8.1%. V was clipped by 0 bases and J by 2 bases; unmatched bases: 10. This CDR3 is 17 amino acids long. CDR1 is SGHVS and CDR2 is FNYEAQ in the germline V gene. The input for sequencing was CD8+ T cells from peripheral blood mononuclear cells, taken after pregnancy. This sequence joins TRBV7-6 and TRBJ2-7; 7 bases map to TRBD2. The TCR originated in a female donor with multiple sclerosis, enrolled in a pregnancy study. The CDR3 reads CASSLALGLAVTYEQYF. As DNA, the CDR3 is TGTGCCAGCAGCTTAGCGCTAGGCCTAGCGGTAACCTACGAGCAGTACTTC.